Below, 29 T cell receptor beta chains from the same sample are listed, as sequenced in a study of spatial heterogeneity in lung cancer. TCRdb ran MiXCR on the 5' RACE reads and lists one entry per CDR3 protein. The sample records fewer than 20,000 distinct CDR3 sequences, 5.5% to 8% being singletons. These receptors have no identified antigens. Notes on the study in general: Higher tumor mutation counts went along with higher counts of expanded intratumoral alpha and beta TCRs.

Time point in this sample: sample taken at primary tumor resection. Here the sequenced sample was lung tumor tissue, taken at surgery. These receptors were obtained from a female donor with early-stage non-small cell lung cancer.

This clonotype rates as medium-sized. The rearrangement uses TRBV29-1 and TRBJ2-3, with 11 bases identical to TRBD1. In germline, CDR1 is SQVTM, CDR2 ANQGSEA. The CDR3 runs 14 residues. J was trimmed by 8 bases and V by 6 bases; bases with no gene match: 10. This CDR3 reads CSVVGQGVVGTQYF. DNA for the CDR3: TGCAGCGTCGTGGGACAGGGGGTCGTCGGTACGCAGTATTTT.

This clonotype was observed many times. The chain carries TRBV6-6 and TRBJ1-4; maybe TRBD1 (6 bases). CDR1 and CDR2 (germline): MNHNY, SVGAGI (reference sequence). V shed 7 bases and J shed 5 bases, with 11 bases lying between them. This CDR3 region has 13 residues. The CDR3 DNA is TGTGCCAGCAAACGAGGGGGGAATGAAAAACTGTTTTTT. Protein product: CASKRGGNEKLFF.

This clonotype turned up a few times. The chain is built from TRBV12-3 or TRBV12-4 and TRBJ2-7; TRBD1 agrees at 10 bases. CDR3 length: 14 amino acids. Trimming cost V 4 bases and J 4 bases; bases outside gene matches: 4. The CDR3, as DNA: TGTGCCAGCAGTTCCGGGGACAGGGGATACGAGCAGTACTTC. This codes for CASSSGDRGYEQYF.

Within the sample, this clonotype is medium-sized. The CDR3 protein is CASSRGRDPVGELFF. CDR3 bases: TGTGCCAGCAGTAGAGGGAGGGATCCGGTCGGGGAGCTGTTTTTT. The chain is built from TRBV28 and TRBJ2-2; 7 nucleotides match TRBD2. V lost 5 bases, J lost 7 bases, and 10 bases stayed unmatched. The CDR3 covers 15 residues. Germline CDR1 reads MDHEN; CDR2 reads SYDVKM.

This clonotype was recorded many times. The V and J genes are TRBV28 and TRBJ2-7; tentative D call: TRBD2 (6 bases). This CDR3 is 13 amino acids long. Trimming left V 5 bases short and J 2 bases short, with 10 bases between. From germline, CDR1 is MDHEN and CDR2 SYDVKM. DNA for the CDR3: TGTGCCAGCAGTCCTAGCGTTGCCTACGAGCAGTACTTC. Its translation is CASSPSVAYEQYF.

This clonotype was seen ten or more times. The CDR3 is CSAAPGDRGSGNTIYF. The CDR3 nucleotides are TGCAGTGCAGCGCCGGGGGACAGGGGCTCTGGAAACACCATATATTTT. V is TRBV20-1 and J is TRBJ1-3, with 10 bases lining up with TRBD1. Germline loops: CDR1 DFQATT, CDR2 SNEGSKA (reference sequence). The CDR3 consists of 16 residues. V trimming: 6 bases; J trimming: 0 bases; junction bases outside the gene matches: 8.

In its sample, this clonotype was seen many times. The V and J genes are TRBV12-3 or TRBV12-4 and TRBJ1-6, with a weak D call TRBD1 (5 bases). V gave up 5 bases and J gave up 11 bases, with 16 bases separating them. The CDR3 spans 14 residues. The CDR3 DNA is TGTGCCAGCAGTGGTACTGGGGCCCAACCACCCCTCCACTTT. The encoded protein is CASSGTGAQPPLHF.

For this clonotype: This may be a read error, as it is one base from a much larger clone. The V call is TRBV19, the J call TRBJ2-3, with 11 nucleotides matching TRBD2. The CDR3 is 16 amino acids. Germline V gene data show CDR1 as LNHDA and CDR2 as SQIVND (reference sequence). CDR3 region: CASSIEGTSGTDSQYF. CDR3 DNA: TGTGCCAGTAGTATAGAGGGGACTAGCGGTACAGATTCGCAGTATTTT.

This clonotype has at least ten counts. The chain recombines TRBV7-2 with TRBJ1-6, with unresolved D. Trimming removed 5 bases at V and 0 bases at J, with 11 bases between. The CDR3 contains 16 residues. The germline gives CDR1 SGHTA, CDR2 FQGNSA. The CDR3 DNA reads as TGTGCCAGCAGCCAAGGCGGAAGCTCCTATAATTCACCCCTCCACTTT. Its translation: CASSQGGSSYNSPLHF.

This clonotype was counted many times. This chain connects TRBV4-2 to TRBJ1-4, with 9 bases identical to TRBD1. In germline, CDR1 is LGHNA, CDR2 YNFKEQ. The V and J ends lost 5 bases and 10 bases, in that order; junction bases with no gene match: 11. The CDR3 runs to 15 residues. As DNA, the CDR3 is TGTGCCAGCAGCAACCAGGGACAGGGAAAGAGAAAACTGTTTTTT. Its protein product is CASSNQGQGKRKLFF.

This clonotype was found many times. The V and J genes are TRBV5-6 and TRBJ2-5; unclear D gene. The CDR3 covers 13 residues. Looked up from germline, CDR1 is SGHDT and CDR2 is YYEEEE. Trimming stripped 0 bases from V and 7 bases from J, with 10 bases between. The CDR3 loop is CASSLDRVGTQYF. The CDR3 nucleotides are TGTGCCAGCAGCTTGGATAGAGTGGGGACCCAGTACTTC.

In its sample, this clonotype was seen many times. The chain employs TRBV5-4 and TRBJ2-1; 7 bases are shared with TRBD2. Per the germline V gene, CDR1 is SGHNT and CDR2 is YYREEE (reference sequence). After removal of 5 bases from V and 9 bases from J, the junction contained 14 bases not matched to a gene. This CDR3 comprises 15 residues. This chain's CDR3 is CASRLGGSLPSEQFF. The CDR3 DNA follows: TGTGCCAGCAGGCTGGGAGGGAGTCTCCCCAGTGAGCAGTTCTTC. The full variable domain, its missing parts supplied by reference TRBV5-4 and TRBJ2-1, is ETGVTQSPTHLIKTRGQQVTLRCSSQSGHNTVSWYQQALGQGPQFIFQYYREEENGRGNFPPRFSGLQFPNYSSELNVNALELDDSALYLCASRLGGSLPSEQFFGPGTRLTVL.

This chain links TRBV18 with TRBJ2-2; TRBD1 aligns across 9 bases. CDR1 and CDR2 (germline): KGHSH, LQKENI. The CDR3 runs 16 residues. V lost 3 bases, J lost 4 bases, and 6 bases stayed unmatched. DNA of the CDR3: TGTGCCAGCTCACCGAGGGGACAGGGAAGCACCGGGGAGCTGTTTTTT. As protein: CASSPRGQGSTGELFF.

This clonotype occurred many times. This chain joins TRBV28 and TRBJ1-2; the D gene is possibly TRBD1 (6 bases). The CDR3 consists of 13 residues. V lost 5 bases to trimming and J lost 4 bases, with 11 bases between them. Per germline, CDR1 MDHEN and CDR2 SYDVKM. CDR3 nucleotides: TGTGCCAGCAGTACCGGGACAACCTATGGCTACACCTTC. Its protein product is CASSTGTTYGYTF.

This clonotype occurred many times. The chain uses TRBV10-3 and TRBJ2-1; TRBD1 or TRBD2 may be the D gene (5 bases each). Germline V gives CDR1 ENHRY, CDR2 SYGVKD. The V and J ends lost 0 bases and 1 base respectively, with 10 bases between them. The length of the CDR3 is 16 residues. The CDR3: CAISESSGGSYNEQFF. The CDR3 DNA follows: TGTGCCATCAGTGAGTCATCTGGGGGTTCCTACAATGAGCAGTTCTTC.

This clonotype was picked up many times. J is TRBJ2-3 and V is TRBV6-5; 8 bases align to TRBD2. Looked up from germline, CDR1 is MNHEY and CDR2 is SVGAGI. V dropped 5 bases and J dropped 5; count of bases not matched to a gene: 9. The CDR3 extends over 15 amino acids. DNA of the CDR3: TGTGCCAGCAGTCCCTCTCCGGGAGGGGTAGATACGCAGTATTTT. Amino acids: CASSPSPGGVDTQYF.

At least ten counts were recorded for this clonotype. The V and J genes are TRBV6-5 and TRBJ2-2; possible D gene TRBD2, 6 bases. The length of the CDR3 is 17 residues. The V end lost 1 base, the J end lost 7 bases, and 19 bases lay between the germline ends. CDR1 and CDR2 (germline): MNHEY, SVGAGI. The CDR3 region is CASSYLGGPQAGGELFF. Here the CDR3 DNA reads TGTGCCAGCAGTTACTTGGGGGGACCCCAGGCAGGCGGGGAGCTGTTTTTT.

This clonotype was picked up many times. CDR3: CASHTPGYSNTGELFF. The CDR3 DNA is TGTGCCAGCCACACACCGGGCTACTCGAACACCGGGGAGCTGTTTTTT. The chain is built from TRBV18 and TRBJ2-2; D is unresolved. The CDR3 sequence is 16 residues long. Germline V gene data show CDR1 as KGHSH and CDR2 as LQKENI. V was pared by 8 bases and J by 0 bases, with 16 bases between. Filled out from reference TRBV18 and TRBJ2-2, the complete variable domain reads NAGVMQNPRHLVRRRGQEARLRCSPMKGHSHVYWYRQLPEEGLKFMVYLQKENIIDESGMPKERFSAEFPKEGPSILRIQQVVRGDSAAYFCASHTPGYSNTGELFFGEGSRLTVL.

This clonotype was observed many times. The chain links TRBV12-3 or TRBV12-4 to TRBJ1-1, with D hard to call. The CDR3 covers 12 residues. V lost 2 bases and J lost 10, with 11 bases in between. CDR3: CASSLRGFGAFF. The CDR3 DNA is TGTGCCAGCAGTTTACGGGGATTTGGAGCTTTCTTT.

In this sample, this clonotype turned up many times. The chain joins TRBV19 to TRBJ2-1; perhaps TRBD2 as D (6 bases). Looked up from germline, CDR1 is LNHDA and CDR2 is SQIVND (reference sequence). V lost 3 bases, J lost 6 bases, and 15 bases lay in between. The CDR3 loop spans 15 amino acids. The CDR3 region has the DNA TGTGCCAGTAGTATCCGGGACTTTGATGCCAATGAGCAGTTCTTC. Encoded protein: CASSIRDFDANEQFF.

This clonotype has a count of ten or more. The chain links TRBV7-2 to TRBJ2-3, with a weak D call TRBD2 (5 bases). This CDR3 is built from 13 residues. Trimming left V 3 bases short and J 5 bases short, with 9 bases between. Per germline, CDR1 SGHTA and CDR2 FQGNSA. The CDR3 protein is CASSFRREDTQYF. The DNA for the CDR3 is TGTGCCAGCAGCTTCCGCCGGGAAGATACGCAGTATTTT. The whole variable domain, filled in from reference TRBV7-2 and TRBJ2-3, reads GAGVSQSPSNKVTEKGKDVELRCDPISGHTALYWYRQSLGQGLEFLIYFQGNSAPDKSGLPSDRFSAERTGGSVSTLTIQRTQQEDSAVYLCASSFRREDTQYFGPGTRLTVL.

A few counts support this clonotype. The genes are TRBV10-3 and TRBJ2-3, with D possibly being TRBD2 (5 bases). This CDR3 contains 13 residues. V gave up 10 bases and J gave up 0 bases, with 11 bases separating them. Per the germline V gene, CDR1 is ENHRY and CDR2 is SYGVKD. CDR3: CATSPGSTDTQYF. The DNA of the CDR3 is TGTGCCACCAGCCCGGGAAGCACAGATACGCAGTATTTT.

This clonotype was observed at least ten times. CDR3 DNA: TGTGCCAGCAGTTTATTAATCTACAATGAGCAGTTCTTC. Amino acid sequence: CASSLLIYNEQFF. The V gene is TRBV12-3 or TRBV12-4, the J gene TRBJ2-1; the D is unclear. The CDR3 spans 13 residues. Trimming pared 2 bases from V and 3 bases from J, leaving 5 bases between.

This clonotype has ten or more counts. The chain couples TRBV29-1 to TRBJ2-5, with 7 bases lining up with TRBD2. J lost 6 bases, V lost 4 bases, and 8 bases had no gene match. This CDR3 is 13 amino acids long. Germline V gene sequence: CDR1 SQVTM, CDR2 ANQGSEA. CDR3 amino acids: CSVGGRSGKTQYF. As DNA, the CDR3 is TGCAGCGTTGGAGGGCGAAGCGGGAAGACCCAGTACTTC.

This clonotype has ten or more counts. V and J are TRBV3-1 and TRBJ2-1; 11 positions match TRBD2. Germline-derived CDR1 and CDR2 are LGHDT and YNNKEL (reference sequence). Trimming removed 4 bases from V and 6 bases from J; junction bases left unmatched: 11. The CDR3 is made up of 17 amino acids. The CDR3 reads CASSLLRSSGRGNEQFF. CDR3 nucleotides: TGTGCCAGCAGCCTTCTCAGGAGTAGCGGGAGGGGCAATGAGCAGTTCTTC.

The chain combines TRBV18 with TRBJ2-7; D may correspond to TRBD1 or TRBD2 (6 bases each). The CDR3 covers 13 residues. Germline CDR1 reads KGHSH; CDR2 reads LQKENI. The V end was cut by 5 bases, the J end by 6 bases, with 14 bases between. The CDR3, as DNA: TGTGCCAGCTCAAGAGGGGGGCCCCTCGAGCAGTACTTC. Translation: CASSRGGPLEQYF.

J is TRBJ2-7 and V is TRBV20-1; TRBD2 matches at 8 bases. This CDR3 has 14 amino acids. CDR1 is DFQATT, CDR2 SNEGSKA, per germline (reference sequence). The CDR3 sequence is CSPKTSGLSYEQYF. CDR3 DNA: TGCAGCCCGAAAACTAGCGGATTATCCTACGAGCAGTACTTC.

By its share, this clonotype is medium-sized (0.01 to 0.1%). The chain couples TRBV7-3 to TRBJ1-2; D is unresolved. Trimming removed 0 bases from V and 5 bases from J, with 7 bases in between. This CDR3 spans 13 amino acids. CDR1 and CDR2 from the germline V gene are SGHTA and FQGTGA. The CDR3 DNA reads TGTGCCAGCAGCTTAACGACGGCGTATGGCTACACCTTC. Amino acids: CASSLTTAYGYTF.

This clonotype was counted ten times or more. This chain joins TRBV2 and TRBJ1-1; 9 bases are shared with TRBD1. CDR1 is SNHLY, CDR2 FYNNEI, per germline. The CDR3 extends over 15 amino acids. V shed 6 bases and J 5 bases; nucleotides not matched to a gene: 10. This CDR3 reads CASRAPGTGLTEAFF. The CDR3 DNA reads TGTGCCAGCAGGGCCCCCGGGACAGGGCTGACTGAAGCTTTCTTT.